The 22 T cell receptor beta chains below were found in one sample sequenced in a study of identifying expanded T cells in peripheral blood. Clones were read by immunoSEQ multiplex PCR, and TCRdb kept only the in-frame ones, dropping some. Of over 100,000 clones in the sample, about 91% were seen once. Sequencing used blood. The receptors originated from a person aged 18 to 75 in good health.

The chain employs TRBV5-1 and TRBJ2-1, with D tentatively TRBD1 or TRBD2 (5 bases each). The CDR3 extends over 14 amino acids. The V and J ends lost 7 bases and 7 bases respectively, with 18 bases between them. The V gene's germline CDR1 is SGHRS and CDR2 YFSETQ. CDR3 DNA sequence: TGCGCCAGCGGGGCGAGGGAGCCGGGGAATGAGCAGTTCTTC. Protein: CASGAREPGNEQFF.

The rearrangement uses TRBV18 and TRBJ1-2; 7 bases are a match to TRBD1. The CDR3 spans 15 residues. V was pared by 0 bases and J by 1 base, with 2 bases of the junction left unmatched. Germline lookup yields CDR1 KGHSH and CDR2 LQKENI. CDR3 nucleotide sequence: TGTGCCAGCTCACCACCGACAGGGATTAACTATGGCTACACCTTC. Translating gives CASSPPTGINYGYTF.

The chain has TRBV7-3 and TRBJ2-3, with D perhaps TRBD2 (6 bases). The V gene lost 5 bases and the J gene lost 1 base, with 16 bases spanning the gap. The CDR3 length is 16 residues. The germline V gene encodes CDR1 SGHTA and CDR2 FQGTGA. The CDR3 reads CASSLGSGRGTDTQYF. Written as DNA, the CDR3 is TGTGCCAGCAGCCTAGGTAGCGGTCGGGGCACAGATACGCAGTATTTT.

The chain has TRBV6-6 and TRBJ2-5; 7 nucleotides agree with TRBD1. The ends lost 4 bases at V and 1 base at J; junction bases unmatched: 3. CDR1 and CDR2 (germline): MNHNY, SVGAGI (reference sequence). This CDR3 is built from 14 residues. In nucleotides, the CDR3 is TGTGCCAGCAGTTCTTGGGACAGCCAAGAGACCCAGTACTTC. It is translated as CASSSWDSQETQYF.

The chain carries TRBV18 and TRBJ1-1; 9 bases align to TRBD1. V was pared by 2 bases and J by 5 bases, with 3 bases of the junction left unmatched. The CDR3 has 14 amino acids. Germline CDR1 is KGHSH and CDR2 is LQKENI. The chain's CDR3 is CASSPYDRGTEAFF. The CDR3 DNA reads as TGTGCCAGCTCACCATATGACAGGGGGACTGAAGCTTTCTTT.

This clone was recorded only once. CDR3 sequence reads: CASSSAGGGNLYEQYF. CDR3 DNA: TGTGCCAGCAGCTCCGCCGGAGGTGGAAATCTCTACGAGCAGTACTTC. This rearrangement joins TRBV11-2 to TRBJ2-7; D perhaps matches TRBD2 (5 bases). The ends were cut back, 4 bases at V and 3 bases at J, with 19 bases in the middle. Germline V lookup: CDR1 SGHAT, CDR2 FQNNGV. The CDR3 consists of 16 residues.

The chain employs TRBV6-1 and TRBJ1-1; no clear D gene. The V and J ends lost 6 bases and 1 base respectively, with 9 bases between them. Germline V gives CDR1 MNHNS, CDR2 SASEGT. This CDR3 region has 13 residues. The CDR3 nucleotides read TGTGCCAGCAGATCTACTACGAACACTGAAGCTTTCTTT. It codes for CASRSTTNTEAFF.

The chain employs TRBV13 and TRBJ2-3; 7 nucleotides line up with TRBD2. The CDR3 covers 17 residues. V lost 5 bases, J lost 8 bases, and 19 bases stayed unmatched. The germline gives CDR1 PRHDT, CDR2 FYEKMQ (reference sequence). This CDR3 is CASSLQPRGLVLATQYF. As DNA, the CDR3 is TGTGCCAGCAGCCTCCAACCGCGCGGACTAGTGTTAGCTACGCAGTATTTT.

The chain combines TRBV30 with TRBJ2-3, with D tentatively TRBD1 (5 bases). V shed 5 bases and J shed 3 bases, with 15 bases lying between them. From germline, CDR1 is GTSNPN and CDR2 SVGIG (reference sequence). This CDR3 spans 14 amino acids. The CDR3 nucleotides are TGTGCCTGGGGGGCCCCGACGGCGACAGATACGCAGTATTTT. This sequence encodes CAWGAPTATDTQYF.

The J gene is TRBJ2-3, the V gene TRBV11-3; tentatively, D is TRBD2 (6 bases). Germline-derived CDR1 and CDR2 are SGHNT and YENEEA. This CDR3 region has 16 residues. The V end was cut by 3 bases, the J end by 3 bases, with 16 bases between. The CDR3 bases are TGTGCCAGCAGCTTGTCCGGCCAGGGAGGTACAGATACGCAGTATTTT. Residues: CASSLSGQGGTDTQYF.

The chain employs TRBV28 and TRBJ1-1; tentative D call: TRBD1 (5 bases). This CDR3 region has 15 residues. Per germline, CDR1 MDHEN and CDR2 SYDVKM. Trimming took 0 bases from V and 1 from J, leaving 9 bases between them. The CDR3 region is CASSLWQGPNTEAFF. Written as DNA, the CDR3 is TGTGCCAGCAGTTTATGGCAGGGACCGAACACTGAAGCTTTCTTT. The variable domain in full, completed from reference TRBV28 and TRBJ1-1, reads DVKVTQSSRYLVKRTGEKVFLECVQDMDHENMFWYRQDPGLGLRLIYFSYDVKMKEKGDIPEGYSVSREKKERFSLILESASTNQTSMYLCASSLWQGPNTEAFFGQGTRLTVV.

The gene calls are TRBV7-8 and TRBJ1-5; D may be TRBD1 (5 bases). V was cut by 4 bases and J by 7 bases, with 11 bases left in between. The CDR3 has 13 amino acids. Germline CDR1 is SGHVS and CDR2 is FQNEAQ. CDR3 coding DNA: TGTGCCAGCAGCTATCAGGGTGGGCAGCCCCAGCATTTT. This encodes CASSYQGGQPQHF.

The CDR3 region is CASSLGPSGRARGETQYF. CDR3 DNA sequence: TGCGCCAGCAGCTTGGGCCCTAGCGGGAGGGCTAGAGGAGAGACCCAGTACTTC. J is TRBJ2-5 and V is TRBV5-1; the match to TRBD2 covers 12 bases. CDR3 length: 18 amino acids. J was trimmed by 4 bases and V by 0 bases; bases with no gene match: 10. Germline values: CDR1 SGHRS, CDR2 YFSETQ.

This clone was picked up one time. This sequence joins TRBV11-2 and TRBJ1-6; tentative D call: TRBD1 (6 bases). The CDR3 has 14 amino acids. From germline, CDR1 is SGHAT and CDR2 FQNNGV. Trimming cost V 2 bases and J 8 bases, with 10 bases left between them. CDR3 region: CASSLKQGDSPLHF. As DNA, the CDR3 is TGTGCCAGCAGCTTAAAACAGGGCGATTCACCCCTCCACTTT.

In DNA, the CDR3 is TGTGCCAGCAGCCCGGACAGGGTCGATGAGCAGTTCTTC. Residues: CASSPDRVDEQFF. V usage is TRBV7-3 and J usage is TRBJ2-1, with 8 positions matching TRBD1. Per the germline V gene, CDR1 is SGHTA and CDR2 is FQGTGA. The CDR3 covers 13 residues. V shed 5 bases and J 8 bases; nucleotides not matched to a gene: 5.

The count of this clone is one. This chain uses TRBV11-1 with TRBJ2-7; TRBD2 is a possible D gene (6 bases). The CDR3 covers 15 residues. CDR1 SGHAT and CDR2 FQDESV come from the germline V gene (reference sequence). V was trimmed by 1 base and J by 2 bases, leaving 12 bases between them. DNA of the CDR3: TGTGCCAGCAGCTTAGGAAGCGGGCAGACCTACGAGCAGTACTTC. This encodes CASSLGSGQTYEQYF. The entire variable domain, with the rest obtained from reference TRBV11-1 and TRBJ2-7, is as follows: EAEVAQSPRYKITEKSQAVAFWCDPISGHATLYWYRQILGQGPELLVQFQDESVVDDSQLPKDRFSAERLKGVDSTLKIQPAELGDSAMYLCASSLGSGQTYEQYFGPGTRLTVT.

As concerns this clone: The sample contains more than one DNA sequence encoding this CDR3. This chain uses TRBV4-1 with TRBJ2-3; D is uncertain. Per the germline V gene, CDR1 is MGHRA and CDR2 is YSYEKL. V shed 0 bases and J shed 0 bases, with 7 bases lying between them. There are 15 residues in the CDR3. CDR3 coding DNA: TGCGCCAGCAGCCAAGAAGAACTGAGCACAGATACGCAGTATTTT. It translates to CASSQEELSTDTQYF.

The rearrangement joins TRBV5-8 to TRBJ2-7, with TRBD1 matching over 7 bases. V lost 0 bases and J lost 2; bases outside the gene matches: 11. The CDR3 totals 17 residues. Germline CDR1 reads SGHTS; CDR2 reads YDEGEE. This CDR3 is CASSLARAGTAAYEQYF. The CDR3 DNA reads as TGTGCCAGCAGCTTGGCCCGCGCCGGGACAGCTGCCTACGAGCAGTACTTC.

The rearrangement joins TRBV10-1 to TRBJ1-1; D is uncertain. CDR1 and CDR2 (germline): WNHNN, SYGVQD (reference sequence). The CDR3 consists of 13 residues. Trimming stripped 5 bases from V and 2 bases from J, with 9 bases between. This CDR3 is CASSPEGNTEAFF. The CDR3 coding sequence is TGCGCCAGCAGTCCCGAGGGAAACACTGAAGCTTTCTTT.

This clone is a singleton in its sample. V is TRBV6-4 and J is TRBJ2-1; 8 nucleotides match TRBD1. CDR1 and CDR2 from the germline V gene are MRHNA and SNTAGT. The CDR3 totals 14 residues. V trimming: 5 bases; J trimming: 6 bases; junction bases outside the gene matches: 6. CDR3 nucleotides: TGTGCCAGCAGTAGGACAGGGTCCCCCAATGAGCAGTTCTTC. This encodes CASSRTGSPNEQFF.

The chain recombines TRBV7-9 with TRBJ1-2; D remains ambiguous. Trimming removed 2 bases from V and 6 bases from J, with 13 bases in between. The germline CDR1 and CDR2 sequences are SEHNR and FQNEAQ (reference sequence). The CDR3 is 14 residues long. The CDR3 DNA reads TGTGCCAGCAGCTTAAACTCCCAGAGGGATGGCTACACCTTC. Its translation: CASSLNSQRDGYTF. Variable domain in full (rest from reference TRBV7-9 and TRBJ1-2): DTGVSQNPRHKITKRGQNVTFRCDPISEHNRLYWYRQTLGQGPEFLTYFQNEAQLEKSRLLSDRFSAERPKGSFSTLEIQRTEQGDSAMYLCASSLNSQRDGYTFGSGTRLTVV.

CDR3 sequence reads: CASSRALNQPQHF. CDR3 DNA: TGTGCCAGCAGTCGGGCCCTAAATCAGCCCCAGCATTTT. The gene calls are TRBV11-2 and TRBJ1-5; unclear D gene. The CDR3 has 13 amino acids. The germline V gene has CDR1 SGHAT and CDR2 FQNNGV. Trimming left V 6 bases short and J 4 bases short, with 10 bases between.